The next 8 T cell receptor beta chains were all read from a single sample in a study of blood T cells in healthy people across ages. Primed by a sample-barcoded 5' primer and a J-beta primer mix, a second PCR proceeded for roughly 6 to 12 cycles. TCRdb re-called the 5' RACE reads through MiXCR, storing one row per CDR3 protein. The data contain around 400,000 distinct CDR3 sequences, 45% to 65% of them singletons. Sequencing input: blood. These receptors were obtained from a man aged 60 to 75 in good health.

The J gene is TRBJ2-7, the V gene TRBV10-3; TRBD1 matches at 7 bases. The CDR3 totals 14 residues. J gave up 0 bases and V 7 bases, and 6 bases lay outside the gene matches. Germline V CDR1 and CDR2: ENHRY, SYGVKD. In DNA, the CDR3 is TGTGCCATCAAACGACAGGGAAGCTCCTACGAGCAGTACTTC. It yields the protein CAIKRQGSSYEQYF.

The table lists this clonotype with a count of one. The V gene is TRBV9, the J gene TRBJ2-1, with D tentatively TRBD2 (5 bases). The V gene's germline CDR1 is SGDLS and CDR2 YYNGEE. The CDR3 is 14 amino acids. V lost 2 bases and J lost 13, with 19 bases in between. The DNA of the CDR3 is TGTGCCAGCAGCGTGTCAGGCTTTGGGGAGACCCAGTTCTTC. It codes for CASSVSGFGETQFF.

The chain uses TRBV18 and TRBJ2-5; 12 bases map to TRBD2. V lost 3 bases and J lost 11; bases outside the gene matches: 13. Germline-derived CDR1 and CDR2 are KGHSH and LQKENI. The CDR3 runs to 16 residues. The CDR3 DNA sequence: TGTGCCAGCTCACCGACTAGCGGGAGTAGTAGGGATGAGCAGTACTTC. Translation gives CASSPTSGSSRDEQYF. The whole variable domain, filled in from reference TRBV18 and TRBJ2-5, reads NAGVMQNPRHLVRRRGQEARLRCSPMKGHSHVYWYRQLPEEGLKFMVYLQKENIIDESGMPKERFSAEFPKEGPSILRIQQVVRGDSAAYFCASSPTSGSSRDEQYFGPGTRLLVL.

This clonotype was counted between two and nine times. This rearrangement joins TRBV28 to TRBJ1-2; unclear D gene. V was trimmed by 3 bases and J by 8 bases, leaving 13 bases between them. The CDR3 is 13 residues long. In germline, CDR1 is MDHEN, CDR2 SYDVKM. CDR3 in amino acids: CASSFSGLGGYTF. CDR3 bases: TGTGCCAGCAGTTTTAGCGGGCTCGGGGGCTACACCTTC.

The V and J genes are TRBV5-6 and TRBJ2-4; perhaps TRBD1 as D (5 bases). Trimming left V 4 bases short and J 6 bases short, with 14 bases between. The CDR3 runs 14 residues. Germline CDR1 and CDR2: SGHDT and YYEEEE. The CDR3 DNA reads TGTGCCAGCAGCCGACAGACACTCGGAAACATTCAGTACTTC. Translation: CASSRQTLGNIQYF.

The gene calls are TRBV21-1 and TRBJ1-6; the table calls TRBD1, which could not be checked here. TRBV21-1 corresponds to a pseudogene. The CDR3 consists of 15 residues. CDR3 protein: CASTLESSYNSPLHF. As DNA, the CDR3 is TGTGCCAGCACCCTGGAGAGCTCCTATAATTCACCCCTCCACTTT.

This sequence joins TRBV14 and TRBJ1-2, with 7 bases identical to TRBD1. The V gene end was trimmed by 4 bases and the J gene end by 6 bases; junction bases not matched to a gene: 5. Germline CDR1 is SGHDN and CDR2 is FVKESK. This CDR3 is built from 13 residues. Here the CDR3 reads CASSPDRFDGYTF. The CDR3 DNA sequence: TGTGCCAGCAGCCCGGACAGGTTCGATGGCTACACCTTC.

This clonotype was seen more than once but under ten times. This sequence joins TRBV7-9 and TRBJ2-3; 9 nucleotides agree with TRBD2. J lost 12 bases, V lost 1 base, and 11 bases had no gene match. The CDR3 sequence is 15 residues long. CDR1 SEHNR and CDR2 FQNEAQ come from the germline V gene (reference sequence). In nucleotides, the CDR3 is TGTGCCAGCAGCTTAGGGCTAGCGGGACTCTACTTACAGTATTTT. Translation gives CASSLGLAGLYLQYF.